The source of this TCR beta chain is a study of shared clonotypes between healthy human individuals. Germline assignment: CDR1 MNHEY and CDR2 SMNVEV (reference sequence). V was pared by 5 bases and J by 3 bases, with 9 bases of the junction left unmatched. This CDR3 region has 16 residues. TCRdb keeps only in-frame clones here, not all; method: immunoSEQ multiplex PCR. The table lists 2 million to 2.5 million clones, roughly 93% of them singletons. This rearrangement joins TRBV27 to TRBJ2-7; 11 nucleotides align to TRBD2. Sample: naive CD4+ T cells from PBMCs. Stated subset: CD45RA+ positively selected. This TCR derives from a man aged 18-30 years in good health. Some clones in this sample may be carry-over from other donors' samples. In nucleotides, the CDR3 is TGTGCCAGCAGTCCGGATAGACTAGCGGGAAACTACGAGCAGTACTTC. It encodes CASSPDRLAGNYEQYF.